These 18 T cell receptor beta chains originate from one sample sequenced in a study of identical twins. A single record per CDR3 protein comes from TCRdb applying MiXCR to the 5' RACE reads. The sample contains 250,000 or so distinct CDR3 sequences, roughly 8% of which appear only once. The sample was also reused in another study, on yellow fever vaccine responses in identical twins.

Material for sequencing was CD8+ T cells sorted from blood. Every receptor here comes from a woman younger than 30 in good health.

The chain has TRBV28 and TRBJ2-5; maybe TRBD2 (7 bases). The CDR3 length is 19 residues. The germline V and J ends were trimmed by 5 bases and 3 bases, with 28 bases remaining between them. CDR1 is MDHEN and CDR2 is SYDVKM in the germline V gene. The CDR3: CASSLPSGGSRGREETQYF. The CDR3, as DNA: TGTGCCAGCAGTCTCCCCTCGGGGGGCAGCCGAGGGAGGGAAGAGACCCAGTACTTC.

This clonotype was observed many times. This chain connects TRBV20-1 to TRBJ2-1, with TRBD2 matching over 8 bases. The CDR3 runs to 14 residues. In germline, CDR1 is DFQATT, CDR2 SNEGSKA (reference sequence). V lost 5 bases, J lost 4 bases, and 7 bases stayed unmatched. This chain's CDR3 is CSAPGLAEYNEQFF. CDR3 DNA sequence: TGCAGTGCTCCAGGACTAGCAGAGTACAATGAGCAGTTCTTC.

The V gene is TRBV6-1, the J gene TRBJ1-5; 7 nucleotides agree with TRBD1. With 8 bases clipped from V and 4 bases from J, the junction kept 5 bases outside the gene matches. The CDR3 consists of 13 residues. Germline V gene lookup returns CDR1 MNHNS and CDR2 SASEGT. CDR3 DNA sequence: TGTGCCAGCCGCCTGGGACAGAATCAGCCCCAGCATTTT. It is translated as CASRLGQNQPQHF.

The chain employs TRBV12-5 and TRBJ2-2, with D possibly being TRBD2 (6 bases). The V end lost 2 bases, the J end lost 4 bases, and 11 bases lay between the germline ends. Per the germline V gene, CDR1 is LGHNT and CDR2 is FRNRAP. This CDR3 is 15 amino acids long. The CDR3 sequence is CASGLWASATGELFF. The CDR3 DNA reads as TGTGCTAGTGGTTTGTGGGCTAGCGCCACCGGGGAGCTGTTTTTT. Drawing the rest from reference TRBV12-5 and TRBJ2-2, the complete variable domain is DARVTQTPRHKVTEMGQEVTMRCQPILGHNTVFWYRQTMMQGLELLAYFRNRAPLDDSGMPKDRFSAEMPDATLATLKIQPSEPRDSAVYFCASGLWASATGELFFGEGSRLTVL.

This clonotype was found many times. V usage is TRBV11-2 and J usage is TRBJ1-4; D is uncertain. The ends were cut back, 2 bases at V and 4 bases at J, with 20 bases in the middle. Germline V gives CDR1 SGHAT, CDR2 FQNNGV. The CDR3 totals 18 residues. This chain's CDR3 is CASSLILYGTQDNEKLFF. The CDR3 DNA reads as TGTGCCAGCAGCTTAATATTGTACGGAACCCAAGATAATGAAAAACTGTTTTTT.

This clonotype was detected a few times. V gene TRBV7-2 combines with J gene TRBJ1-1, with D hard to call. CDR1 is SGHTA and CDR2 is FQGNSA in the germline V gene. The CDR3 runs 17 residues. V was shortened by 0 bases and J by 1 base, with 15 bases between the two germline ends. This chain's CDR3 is CASSLAESSPGNTEAFF. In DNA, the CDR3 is TGTGCCAGCAGCTTAGCGGAGAGTTCGCCGGGGAACACTGAAGCTTTCTTT.

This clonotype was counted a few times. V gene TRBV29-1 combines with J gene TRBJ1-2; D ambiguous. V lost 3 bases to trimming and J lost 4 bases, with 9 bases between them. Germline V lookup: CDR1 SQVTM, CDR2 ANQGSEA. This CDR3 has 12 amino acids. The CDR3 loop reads CSVDRGPYGYTF. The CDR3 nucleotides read TGCAGCGTTGACCGCGGACCCTATGGCTACACCTTC.

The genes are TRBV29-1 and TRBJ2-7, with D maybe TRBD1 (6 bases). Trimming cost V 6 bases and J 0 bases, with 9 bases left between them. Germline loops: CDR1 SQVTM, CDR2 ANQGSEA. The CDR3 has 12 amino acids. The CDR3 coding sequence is TGCAGCGTCGCGGACAGCTCCTACGAGCAGTACTTC. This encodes CSVADSSYEQYF.

The CDR3 sequence is CASVSGTLTNNEQFF. CDR3 DNA: TGTGCCAGCGTCTCCGGGACACTAACCAACAATGAGCAGTTCTTC. The chain joins TRBV12-3 or TRBV12-4 to TRBJ2-1; possible D gene TRBD1, 6 bases. This CDR3 is 15 amino acids long. Between the trimmed V and J ends, which lost 8 bases and 5 bases, there was a span of 19 bases.

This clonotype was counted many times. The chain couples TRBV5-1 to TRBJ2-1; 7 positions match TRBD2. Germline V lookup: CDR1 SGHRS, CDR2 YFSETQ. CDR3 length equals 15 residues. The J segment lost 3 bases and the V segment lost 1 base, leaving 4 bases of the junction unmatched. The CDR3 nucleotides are TGCGCCAGCAGCTTGCTAGCGGATCACTACAATGAGCAGTTCTTC. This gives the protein CASSLLADHYNEQFF. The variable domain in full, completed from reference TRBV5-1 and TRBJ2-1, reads KAGVTQTPRYLIKTRGQQVTLSCSPISGHRSVSWYQQTPGQGLQFLFEYFSETQRNKGNFPGRFSGRQFSNSRSEMNVSTLELGDSALYLCASSLLADHYNEQFFGPGTRLTVL.

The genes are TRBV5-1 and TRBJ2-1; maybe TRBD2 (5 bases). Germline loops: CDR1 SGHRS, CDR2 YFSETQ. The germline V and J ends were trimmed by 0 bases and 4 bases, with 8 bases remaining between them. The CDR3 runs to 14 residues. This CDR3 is CASSLEGDYNEQFF. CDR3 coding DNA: TGCGCCAGCAGCTTGGAGGGAGATTACAATGAGCAGTTCTTC.

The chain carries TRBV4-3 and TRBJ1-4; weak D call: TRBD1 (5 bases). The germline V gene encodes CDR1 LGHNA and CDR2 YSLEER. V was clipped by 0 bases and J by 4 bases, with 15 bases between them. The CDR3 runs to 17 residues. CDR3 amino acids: CASSQEVRGFSNEKLFF. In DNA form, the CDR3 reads TGCGCCAGCAGCCAAGAAGTACGGGGGTTTAGTAATGAAAAACTGTTTTTT.

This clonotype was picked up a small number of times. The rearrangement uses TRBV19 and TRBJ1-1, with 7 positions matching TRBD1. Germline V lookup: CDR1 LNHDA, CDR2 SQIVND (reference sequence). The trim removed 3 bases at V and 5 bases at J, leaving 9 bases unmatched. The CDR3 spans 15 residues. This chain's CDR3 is CASSMLSAGGTEAFF. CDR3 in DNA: TGTGCCAGTAGTATGTTGTCGGCAGGGGGGACTGAAGCTTTCTTT. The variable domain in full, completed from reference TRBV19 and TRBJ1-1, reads DGGITQSPKYLFRKEGQNVTLSCEQNLNHDAMYWYRQDPGQGLRLIYYSQIVNDFQKGDIAEGYSVSREKKESFPLTVTSAQKNPTAFYLCASSMLSAGGTEAFFGQGTRLTVV.

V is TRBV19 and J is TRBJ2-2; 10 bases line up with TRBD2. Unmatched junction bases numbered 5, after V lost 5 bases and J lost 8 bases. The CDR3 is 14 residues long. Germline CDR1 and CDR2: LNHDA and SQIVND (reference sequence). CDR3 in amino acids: CASSLRTSGGELFF. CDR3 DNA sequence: TGTGCCAGTAGTCTCCGGACTAGCGGAGGGGAGCTGTTTTTT.

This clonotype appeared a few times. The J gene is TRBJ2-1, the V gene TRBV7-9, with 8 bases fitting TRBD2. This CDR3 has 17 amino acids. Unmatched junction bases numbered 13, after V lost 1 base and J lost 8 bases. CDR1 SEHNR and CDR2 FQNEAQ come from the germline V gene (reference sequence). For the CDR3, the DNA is TGTGCCAGCAGCTTAGGAGAAGCGGGAGCCAATAGGGATGAGCAGTTCTTC. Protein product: CASSLGEAGANRDEQFF.

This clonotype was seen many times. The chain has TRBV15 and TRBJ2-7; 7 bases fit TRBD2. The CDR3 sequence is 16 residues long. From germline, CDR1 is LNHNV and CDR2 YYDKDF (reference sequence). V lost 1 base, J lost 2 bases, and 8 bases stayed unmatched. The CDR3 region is CATSRAVAGGTYEQYF. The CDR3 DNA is TGTGCCACCAGCAGAGCCGTAGCGGGTGGAACCTACGAGCAGTACTTC.

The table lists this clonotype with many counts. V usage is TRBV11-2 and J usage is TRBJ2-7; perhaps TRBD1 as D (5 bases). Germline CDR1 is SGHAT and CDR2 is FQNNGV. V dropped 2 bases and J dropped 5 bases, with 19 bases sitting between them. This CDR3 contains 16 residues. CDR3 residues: CASSLSPSTDRDEQYF. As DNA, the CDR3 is TGTGCCAGCAGCTTATCACCCTCGACAGATAGAGACGAGCAGTACTTC. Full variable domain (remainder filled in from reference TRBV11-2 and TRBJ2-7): EAGVAQSPRYKIIEKRQSVAFWCNPISGHATLYWYQQILGQGPKLLIQFQNNGVVDDSQLPKDRFSAERLKGVDSTLKIQPAKLEDSAVYLCASSLSPSTDRDEQYFGPGTRLTVT.

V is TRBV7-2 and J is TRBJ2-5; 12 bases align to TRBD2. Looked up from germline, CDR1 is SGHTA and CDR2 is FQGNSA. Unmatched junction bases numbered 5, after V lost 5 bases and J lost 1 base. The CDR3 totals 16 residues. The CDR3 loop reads CASSLMTSGGQETQYF. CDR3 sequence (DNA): TGTGCCAGCAGCCTGATGACTAGCGGGGGCCAAGAGACCCAGTACTTC. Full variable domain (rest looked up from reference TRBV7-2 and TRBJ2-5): GAGVSQSPSNKVTEKGKDVELRCDPISGHTALYWYRQSLGQGLEFLIYFQGNSAPDKSGLPSDRFSAERTGGSVSTLTIQRTQQEDSAVYLCASSLMTSGGQETQYFGPGTRLLVL.